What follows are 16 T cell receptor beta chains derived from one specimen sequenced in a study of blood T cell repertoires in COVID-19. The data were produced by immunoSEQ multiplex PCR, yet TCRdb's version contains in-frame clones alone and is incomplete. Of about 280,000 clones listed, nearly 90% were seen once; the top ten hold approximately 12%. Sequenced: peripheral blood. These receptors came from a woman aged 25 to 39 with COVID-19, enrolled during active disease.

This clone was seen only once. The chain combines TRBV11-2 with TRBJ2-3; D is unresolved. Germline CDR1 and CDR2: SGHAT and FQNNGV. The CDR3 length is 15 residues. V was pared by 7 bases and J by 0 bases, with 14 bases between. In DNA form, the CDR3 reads TGTGCCAGCACCCTAACCGGGTATAGCACAGATACGCAGTATTTT. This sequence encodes CASTLTGYSTDTQYF.

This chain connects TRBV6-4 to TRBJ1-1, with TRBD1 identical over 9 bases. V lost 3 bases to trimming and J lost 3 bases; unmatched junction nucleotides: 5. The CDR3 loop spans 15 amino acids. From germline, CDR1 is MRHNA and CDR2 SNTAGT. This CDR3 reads CASSEEGQGYTEAFF. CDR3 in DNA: TGTGCCAGCAGTGAGGAGGGACAGGGTTACACTGAAGCTTTCTTT.

The CDR3 spells CATSDGTTGSKEQYF. The DNA of the CDR3 is TGTGCCACCAGTGATGGCACGACAGGGTCCAAGGAGCAGTACTTC. This chain uses TRBV24-1 with TRBJ2-7; TRBD1 matches at 7 bases. This CDR3 has 15 residues. V lost 3 bases and J lost 7; bases outside the gene matches: 11. The V gene's germline CDR1 is KGHDR and CDR2 SFDVKD.

The CDR3, as DNA: TGTGCCAGCAGCCAAGGCCATTTCGGACAGTTCAATCAGCCCCAGCATTTT. Protein: CASSQGHFGQFNQPQHF. V is TRBV3-1 (or the pseudogene TRBV3-2) and J is TRBJ1-5; maybe TRBD1 (6 bases). The germline CDR1 and CDR2 sequences are LGHDT and YNNKEL (reference sequence). CDR3 length equals 17 residues. Trimming shortened V by 1 base and J by 3 bases, and 16 bases separated the two germline ends.

Here the CDR3 reads CSVETALGGTGELFF. CDR3 in DNA: TGCAGCGTTGAGACAGCCCTGGGGGGCACCGGGGAGCTGTTTTTT. The chain employs TRBV29-1 and TRBJ2-2, with D possibly being TRBD2 (6 bases). CDR1 and CDR2 from the germline V gene are SQVTM and ANQGSEA. Deletions cut 3 bases from V and 4 bases from J, with 15 bases between. The CDR3 runs 15 residues.

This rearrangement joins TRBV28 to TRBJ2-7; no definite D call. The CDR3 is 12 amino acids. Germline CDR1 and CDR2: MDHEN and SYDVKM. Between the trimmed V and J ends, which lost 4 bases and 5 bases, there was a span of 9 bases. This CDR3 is CASSSYSHEQYF. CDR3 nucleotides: TGTGCCAGCAGTTCCTATTCCCACGAGCAGTACTTC.

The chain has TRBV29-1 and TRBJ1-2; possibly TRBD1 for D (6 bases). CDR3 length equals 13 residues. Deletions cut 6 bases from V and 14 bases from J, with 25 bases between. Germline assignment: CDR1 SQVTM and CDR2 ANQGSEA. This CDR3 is CSVNWDWQGSGTF. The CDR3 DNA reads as TGCAGCGTCAATTGGGATTGGCAGGGGTCGGGTACCTTC. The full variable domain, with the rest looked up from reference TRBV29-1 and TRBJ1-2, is SAVISQKPSRDICQRGTSLTIQCQVDSQVTMMFWYRQQPGQSLTLIATANQGSEATYESGFVIDKFPISRPNLTFSTLTVSNMSPEDSSIYLCSVNWDWQGSGTFGSGTRLTVV.

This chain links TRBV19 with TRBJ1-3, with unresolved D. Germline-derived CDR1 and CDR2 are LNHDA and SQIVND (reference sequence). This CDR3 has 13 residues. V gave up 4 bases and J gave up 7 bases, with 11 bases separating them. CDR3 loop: CASSKETRNTIYF. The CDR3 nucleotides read TGTGCCAGTAGTAAGGAGACGCGGAACACCATATATTTT.

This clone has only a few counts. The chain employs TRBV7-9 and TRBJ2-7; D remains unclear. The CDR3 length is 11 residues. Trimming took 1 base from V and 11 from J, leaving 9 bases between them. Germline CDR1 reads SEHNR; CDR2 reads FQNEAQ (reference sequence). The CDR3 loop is CASSLGPEEYF. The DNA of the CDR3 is TGTGCCAGCAGCTTAGGGCCAGAGGAGTACTTC.

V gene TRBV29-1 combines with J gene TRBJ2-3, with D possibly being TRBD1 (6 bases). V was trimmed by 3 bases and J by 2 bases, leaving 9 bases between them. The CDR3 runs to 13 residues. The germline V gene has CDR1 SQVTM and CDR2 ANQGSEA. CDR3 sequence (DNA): TGCAGCGTTGATGACAGGTTCACAGATACGCAGTATTTT. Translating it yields CSVDDRFTDTQYF.

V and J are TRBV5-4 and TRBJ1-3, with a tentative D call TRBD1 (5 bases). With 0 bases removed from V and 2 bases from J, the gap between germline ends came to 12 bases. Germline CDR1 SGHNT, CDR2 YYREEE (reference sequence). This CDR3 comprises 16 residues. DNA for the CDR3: TGTGCCAGCAGCTTGGATGGAGGGACCGCTGGAAACACCATATATTTT. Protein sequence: CASSLDGGTAGNTIYF.

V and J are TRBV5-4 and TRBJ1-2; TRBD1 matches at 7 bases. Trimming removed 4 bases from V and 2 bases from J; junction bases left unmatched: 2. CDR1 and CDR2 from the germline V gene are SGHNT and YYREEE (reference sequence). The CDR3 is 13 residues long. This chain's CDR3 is CASSRGQNYGYTF. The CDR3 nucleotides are TGTGCCAGCAGCCGGGGACAGAACTATGGCTACACCTTC.

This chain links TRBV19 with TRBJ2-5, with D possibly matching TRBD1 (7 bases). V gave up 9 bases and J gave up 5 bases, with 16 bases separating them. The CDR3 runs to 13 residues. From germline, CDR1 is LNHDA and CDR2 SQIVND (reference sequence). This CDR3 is CASSGGMWETQYF. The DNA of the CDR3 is TGTGCCAGCTCAGGGGGGATGTGGGAGACCCAGTACTTC.

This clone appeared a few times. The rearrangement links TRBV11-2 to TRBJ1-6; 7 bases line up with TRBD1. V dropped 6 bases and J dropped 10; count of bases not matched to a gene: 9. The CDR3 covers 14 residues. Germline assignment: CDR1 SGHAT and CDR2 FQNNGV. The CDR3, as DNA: TGTGCCAGCAGTCACACAGGGGCGGGATCACCCCTCCACTTT. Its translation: CASSHTGAGSPLHF.

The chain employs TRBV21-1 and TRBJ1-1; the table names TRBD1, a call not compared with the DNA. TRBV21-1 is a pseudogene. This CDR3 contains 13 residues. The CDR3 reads CASSRRQGAKAFF. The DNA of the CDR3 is TGTGCCAGCAGCCGCCGACAGGGGGCCAAAGCTTTCTTT.

The CDR3 coding sequence is TGTGCCAGCAGCCCTAGCTCTGGAAACACCATATATTTT. Translation: CASSPSSGNTIYF. This rearrangement joins TRBV7-9 to TRBJ1-3; the D is unclear. The V end was cut by 5 bases, the J end by 0 bases, with 5 bases between. The CDR3 extends over 13 amino acids. CDR1 SEHNR and CDR2 FQNEAQ come from the germline V gene (reference sequence).